What follows are 2 T cell receptor beta chains derived from one specimen sequenced in a study of CD8+ T cells in alopecia areata. Treatment: oral pan-JAK inhibitor, 5-10 mg twice daily. RNA was extracted and reverse transcribed into cDNA as the sequencing template. The protocol was immunoSEQ multiplex PCR, while the TCRdb copy is restricted to in-frame clones and leaves out a portion. The table shows roughly 110,000 clones, with about three fifths occurring only once. Sequences were derived from CD8+ T cells sorted from blood, sampled at week 24, from a patient treated with tofacitinib. Receptor source: a human donor with alopecia areata.

The V call is TRBV5-6, the J call TRBJ1-1; the D is unclear. Germline CDR1 reads SGHDT; CDR2 reads YYEEEE. V dropped 0 bases and J dropped 6 bases, with 6 bases sitting between them. This CDR3 contains 12 residues. The CDR3 protein is CASSLDTAEAFF. CDR3 DNA: TGTGCCAGCAGCTTGGATACTGCTGAAGCTTTCTTT.

This clone appeared a few times. This chain connects TRBV30 to TRBJ1-5; tentatively, D is TRBD1 (5 bases). Germline-derived CDR1 and CDR2 are GTSNPN and SVGIG (reference sequence). The CDR3 is 13 residues long. Trimming removed 8 bases at V and 0 bases at J, with 11 bases between. CDR3: CAGARDSNQPQHF. CDR3 DNA sequence: TGTGCCGGAGCCAGGGATAGCAATCAGCCCCAGCATTTT.